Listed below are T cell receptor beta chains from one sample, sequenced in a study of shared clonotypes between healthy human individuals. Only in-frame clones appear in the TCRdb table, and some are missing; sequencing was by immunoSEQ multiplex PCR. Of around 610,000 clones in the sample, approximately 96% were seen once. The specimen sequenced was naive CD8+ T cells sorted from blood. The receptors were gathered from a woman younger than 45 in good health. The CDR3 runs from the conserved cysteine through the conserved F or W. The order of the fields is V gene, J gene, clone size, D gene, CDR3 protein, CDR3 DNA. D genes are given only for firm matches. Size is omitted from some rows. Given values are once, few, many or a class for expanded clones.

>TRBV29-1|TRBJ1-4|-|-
CSVVGGLNEKLFF
TGCAGCGTTGTCGGCGGACTAAATGAAAAACTGTTTTTT
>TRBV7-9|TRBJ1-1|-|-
CASSLGIRGLDTEAFF
TGTGCCAGCAGCTTAGGGATCCGCGGGTTAGACACTGAAGCTTTCTTT
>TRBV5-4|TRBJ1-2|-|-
CASDQGGRYGYTF
TGTGCCAGCGATCAAGGGGGGAGGTATGGCTACACCTTC
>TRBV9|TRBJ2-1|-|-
CASTAMGGPYNEQFF
TGTGCCAGCACTGCGATGGGCGGACCCTACAATGAGCAGTTCTTC
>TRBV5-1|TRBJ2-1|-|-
CASSLITSNEQFF
TGCGCCAGCAGCTTGATAACTAGTAATGAGCAGTTCTTC
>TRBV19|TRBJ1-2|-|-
CASSIDLDRGYGYTF
TGTGCCAGTAGTATAGATCTCGACCGAGGGTATGGCTACACCTTC
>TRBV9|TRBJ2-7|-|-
CASSVGGDIFYEQYF
TGTGCCAGCAGCGTAGGAGGGGATATATTCTACGAGCAGTACTTC
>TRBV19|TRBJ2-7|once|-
CASSMDNGDEQYF
TGTGCCAGTAGTATGGATAATGGGGACGAGCAGTACTTC
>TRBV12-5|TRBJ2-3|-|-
CASGLPGEATDTQYF
TGTGCTAGTGGTTTGCCCGGCGAGGCGACAGATACGCAGTATTTT
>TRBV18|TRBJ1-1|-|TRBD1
CASSPTTGSEAFF
TGTGCCAGCTCACCGACGACAGGGAGTGAAGCTTTCTTT
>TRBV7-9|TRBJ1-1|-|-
CASSYGAEAFF
TGTGCCAGCAGCTACGGGGCTGAAGCTTTCTTT
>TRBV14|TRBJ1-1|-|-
CASSQVAGVNTEAFF
TGTGCCAGCAGCCAAGTCGCAGGGGTGAACACTGAAGCTTTCTTT
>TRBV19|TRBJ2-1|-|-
CASSIKAGSYNEQFF
TGTGCCAGTAGTATCAAGGCGGGATCCTACAATGAGCAGTTCTTC
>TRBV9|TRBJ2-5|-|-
CASSPSGALQETQYF
TGTGCCAGCAGTCCAAGCGGTGCCTTACAAGAGACCCAGTACTTC
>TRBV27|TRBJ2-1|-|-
CASTIFPPGLANEQFF
TGTGCCAGCACCATATTCCCCCCGGGTCTGGCTAATGAGCAGTTCTTC
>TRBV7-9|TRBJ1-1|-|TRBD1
CASSLVKGQVDEAFF
TGTGCCAGCAGCTTAGTCAAAGGACAGGTCGATGAAGCTTTCTTT
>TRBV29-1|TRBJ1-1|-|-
CSVESTEAFF
TGCAGCGTTGAGTCCACTGAAGCTTTCTTT
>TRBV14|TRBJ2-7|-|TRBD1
CASSAYSGGQPYEQYF
TGTGCCAGCAGCGCTTACTCAGGGGGCCAACCCTACGAGCAGTACTTC
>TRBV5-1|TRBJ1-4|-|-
CASSPRGGGEKLFF
TGCGCCAGCAGCCCCCGGGGGGGAGGAGAAAAACTGTTTTTT
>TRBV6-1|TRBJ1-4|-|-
CASSGGGNEKLFF
TGTGCCAGCAGTGGAGGGGGGAATGAAAAACTGTTTTTT
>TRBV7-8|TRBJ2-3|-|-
CASSSWGDSTLTDTQYF
TGTGCCAGCAGCTCATGGGGGGACTCCACCCTCACAGATACGCAGTATTTT
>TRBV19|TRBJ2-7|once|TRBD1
CASSPRDRGLEQYF
TGTGCCAGTAGTCCCCGGGACAGGGGGCTTGAGCAGTACTTC
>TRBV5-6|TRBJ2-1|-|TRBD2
CASSLGGLAVNEQFF
TGTGCCAGCAGCTTGGGTGGACTAGCGGTCAATGAGCAGTTCTTC
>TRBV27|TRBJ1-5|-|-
CASSQVGNQPQHF
TGTGCCAGCAGTCAGGTTGGCAATCAGCCCCAGCATTTT
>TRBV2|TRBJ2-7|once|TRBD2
CASTSRTSVYEQYF
TGTGCCAGCACCTCCAGGACTAGCGTCTACGAGCAGTACTTC
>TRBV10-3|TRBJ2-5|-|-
CAISELGGESETQYF
TGTGCCATCAGTGAGTTGGGGGGCGAGTCGGAGACCCAGTACTTC
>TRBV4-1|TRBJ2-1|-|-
CASSPTRNGTYNEQFF
TGCGCCAGCAGCCCTACGAGAAACGGGACTTATAATGAGCAGTTCTTC
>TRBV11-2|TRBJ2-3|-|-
CAGIISTDTQYF
TGTGCCGGAATTATTAGCACAGATACGCAGTATTTT
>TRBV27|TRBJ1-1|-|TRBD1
CASRSGGAEAFF
TGTGCCAGCAGATCAGGGGGAGCTGAAGCTTTCTTT
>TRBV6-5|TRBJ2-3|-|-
CASSYSGGASTDTQYF
TGTGCCAGCAGTTACTCGGGGGGCGCGAGCACAGATACGCAGTATTTT
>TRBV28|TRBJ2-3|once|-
CASSLLASSTDTQYF
TGTGCCAGCAGTTTACTGGCGTCTAGCACAGATACGCAGTATTTT
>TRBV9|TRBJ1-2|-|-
CASSPRAGIGAHGYTF
TGTGCCAGCAGCCCTCGAGCAGGCATCGGAGCTCATGGCTACACCTTC
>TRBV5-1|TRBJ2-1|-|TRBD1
CASSSQTGTGDLYNEQFF
TGCGCCAGCAGCTCACAAACCGGGACAGGGGATCTCTACAATGAGCAGTTCTTC
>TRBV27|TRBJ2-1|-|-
CASSLVVAGISYNEQFF
TGTGCCAGCAGTTTGGTTGTCGCGGGGATCTCCTACAATGAGCAGTTCTTC
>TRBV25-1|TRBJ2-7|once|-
CASSDSYEQYF
TGTGCCAGCAGTGACTCGTACGAGCAGTACTTC
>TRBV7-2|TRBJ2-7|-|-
CASSPVTSYYEQYF
TGTGCCAGCAGCCCGGTCACTAGTTACTACGAGCAGTACTTC
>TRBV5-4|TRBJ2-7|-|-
CASSPDWDEQYF
TGTGCCAGCAGCCCGGACTGGGACGAGCAGTACTTC
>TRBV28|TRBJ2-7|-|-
CASSLLAATYEQYF
TGTGCCAGCAGTTTATTGGCAGCCACCTACGAGCAGTACTTC
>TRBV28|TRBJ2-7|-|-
CASSSDGRYEQYF
TGTGCCAGCAGCTCCGACGGGAGATACGAGCAGTACTTC
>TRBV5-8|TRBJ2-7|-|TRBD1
CASSLGQGAHIYEQYF
TGTGCCAGCAGCTTGGGGCAGGGGGCCCACATCTACGAGCAGTACTTC
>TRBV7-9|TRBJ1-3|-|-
CASSLARGDGNTIYF
TGTGCCAGCAGCTTAGCGCGGGGGGATGGAAACACCATATATTTT
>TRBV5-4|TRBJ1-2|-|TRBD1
CASSQGWTGGAYGYTF
TGTGCCAGCAGCCAGGGGTGGACAGGGGGCGCCTATGGCTACACCTTC